This TCR beta chain is from a study of T cell responses to AZD1222 COVID-19 vaccine. This table comes from immunoSEQ multiplex PCR, and its TCRdb copy is limited to in-frame clones, with some not included. The table shows approximately 190,000 clones, with approximately 91% occurring only once. For this clone: Its antigen remains unknown.

Study-wide findings and caveats: Clonal diversity was possibly underestimated, and white British individuals and females predominated among donors. Spike-specific TCR breadth rose after two AZD1222 doses, and depth rose as well. Of spike-specific TCRs, nearly half reportedly target regions left unmutated in variants.

V shed 5 bases and J shed 0 bases, with 13 bases lying between them. The CDR3 loop spans 16 amino acids. Per the germline V gene, CDR1 is SEHNR and CDR2 is FQNEAQ (reference sequence). The genes are TRBV7-9 and TRBJ1-4; D gene ambiguous. This receptor was obtained from an adult in good health. Source: peripheral blood, taken on day 0 of AZD1222 vaccination. The CDR3 loop reads CASSTGGVATNEKLFF. The CDR3 bases are TGTGCCAGCAGCACCGGCGGGGTAGCAACTAATGAAAAACTGTTTTTT.